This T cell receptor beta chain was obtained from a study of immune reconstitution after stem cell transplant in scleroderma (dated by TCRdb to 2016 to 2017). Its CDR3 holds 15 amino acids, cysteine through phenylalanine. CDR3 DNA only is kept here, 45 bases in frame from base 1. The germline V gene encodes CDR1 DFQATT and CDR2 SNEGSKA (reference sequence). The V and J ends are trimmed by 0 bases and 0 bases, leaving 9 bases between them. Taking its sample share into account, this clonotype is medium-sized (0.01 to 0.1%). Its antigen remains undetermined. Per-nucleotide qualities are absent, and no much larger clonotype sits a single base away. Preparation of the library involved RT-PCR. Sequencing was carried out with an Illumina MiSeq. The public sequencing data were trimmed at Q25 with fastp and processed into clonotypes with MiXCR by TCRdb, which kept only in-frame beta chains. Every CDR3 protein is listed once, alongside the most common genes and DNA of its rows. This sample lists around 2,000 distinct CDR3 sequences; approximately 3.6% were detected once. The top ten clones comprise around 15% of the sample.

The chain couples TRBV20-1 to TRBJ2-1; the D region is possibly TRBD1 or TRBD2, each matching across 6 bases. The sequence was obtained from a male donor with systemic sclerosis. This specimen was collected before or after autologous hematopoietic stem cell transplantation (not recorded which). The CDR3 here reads CSARDGGPSYNEQFF. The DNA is TGCAGTGCTAGAGATGGGGGGCCCTCCTACAATGAGCAGTTCTTC.